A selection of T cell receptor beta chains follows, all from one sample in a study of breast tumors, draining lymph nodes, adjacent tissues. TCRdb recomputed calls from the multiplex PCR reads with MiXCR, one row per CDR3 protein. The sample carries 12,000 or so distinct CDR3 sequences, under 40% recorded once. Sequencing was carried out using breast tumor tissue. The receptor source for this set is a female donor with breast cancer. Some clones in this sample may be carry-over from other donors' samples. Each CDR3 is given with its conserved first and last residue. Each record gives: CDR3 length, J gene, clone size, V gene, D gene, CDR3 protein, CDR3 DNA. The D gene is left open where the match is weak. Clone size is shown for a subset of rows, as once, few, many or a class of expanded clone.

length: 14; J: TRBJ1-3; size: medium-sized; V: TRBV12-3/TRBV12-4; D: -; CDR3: CASRLRDSGNTIYF; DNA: TGTGCCAGCAGACTCAGGGACTCCGGAAACACCATATATTTT
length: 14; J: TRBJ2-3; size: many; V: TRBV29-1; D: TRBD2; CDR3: CSVRTSEGGDTQYF; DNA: TGCAGCGTAAGGACTAGCGAGGGAGGAGATACGCAGTATTTT
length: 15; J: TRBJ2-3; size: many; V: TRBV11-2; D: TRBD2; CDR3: CASSPRLAGTDTQYF; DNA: TGTGCCAGCAGCCCTCGACTAGCGGGGACAGATACGCAGTATTTT
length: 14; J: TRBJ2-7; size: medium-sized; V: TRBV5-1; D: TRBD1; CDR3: CASSLGTGGGEQYF; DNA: TGCGCCAGCAGCTTGGGGACAGGGGGGGGCGAGCAGTACTTC
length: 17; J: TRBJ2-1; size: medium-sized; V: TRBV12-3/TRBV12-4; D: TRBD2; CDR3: CASSFDDVAGGPNEQFF; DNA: TGTGCCAGCAGTTTTGATGATGTAGCGGGAGGGCCGAATGAGCAGTTCTTC
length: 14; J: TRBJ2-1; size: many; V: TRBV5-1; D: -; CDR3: CASSSRPGGNEQFF; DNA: TGCGCCAGCAGCTCCCGACCAGGGGGGAATGAGCAGTTCTTC
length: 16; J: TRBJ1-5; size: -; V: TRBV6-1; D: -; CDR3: CASRWAVGGGHQPQHF; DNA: TGTGCCAGCAGGTGGGCAGTAGGAGGAGGTCATCAGCCCCAGCATTTT
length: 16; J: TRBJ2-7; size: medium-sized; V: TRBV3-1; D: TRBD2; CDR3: CASSRRRGGGGYEQYF; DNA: TGTGCCAGCAGCCGACGTAGGGGTGGGGGAGGGTACGAGCAGTACTTC
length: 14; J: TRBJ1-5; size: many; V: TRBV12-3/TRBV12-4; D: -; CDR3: CASSPYGGNQPQHF; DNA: TGTGCCAGCAGCCCTTACGGAGGCAATCAGCCCCAGCATTTT
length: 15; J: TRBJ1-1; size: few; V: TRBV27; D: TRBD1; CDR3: CASKGTGGSFTEAFF; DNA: TGTGCCAGCAAAGGGACAGGGGGCTCGTTCACTGAAGCTTTCTTT
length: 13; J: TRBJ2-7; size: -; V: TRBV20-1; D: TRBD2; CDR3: CSVSGTTSYEQYF; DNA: TGCAGTGTTAGTGGGACTACCTCCTACGAGCAGTACTTC
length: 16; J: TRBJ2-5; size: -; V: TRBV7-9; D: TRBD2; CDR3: CASSLILAGGRETQYF; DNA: TGTGCCAGCAGCTTAATCCTAGCGGGAGGCAGGGAGACCCAGTACTTC
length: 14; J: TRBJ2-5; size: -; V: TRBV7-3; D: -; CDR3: CAGDPVRTAETLYF; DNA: TGTGCCGGCGACCCAGTTCGTACCGCCGAGACCCTGTACTTC
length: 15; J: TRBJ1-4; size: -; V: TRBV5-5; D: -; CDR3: CASSFYRAREEKLFF; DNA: TGTGCCAGCAGCTTTTACAGGGCTCGGGAGGAAAAACTGTTTTTT
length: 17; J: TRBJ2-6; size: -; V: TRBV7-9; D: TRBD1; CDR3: CASSSRQGSSGANVLTF; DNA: TGTGCCAGCAGCTCCAGACAGGGTTCTAGTGGGGCCAACGTCCTGACTTTC
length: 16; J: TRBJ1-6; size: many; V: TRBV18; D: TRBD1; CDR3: CASSPAGQTYNSPLHF; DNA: TGTGCCAGCTCACCAGCGGGACAGACATATAATTCACCCCTCCACTTT
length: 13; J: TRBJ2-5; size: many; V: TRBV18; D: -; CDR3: CASTGQPQETQYF; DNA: TGTGCCAGCACGGGCCAGCCTCAAGAGACCCAGTACTTC
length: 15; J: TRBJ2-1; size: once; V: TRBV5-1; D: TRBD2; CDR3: CASSSGLAPNNEQFF; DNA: TGCGCCAGCAGCTCGGGACTAGCACCAAACAATGAGCAGTTCTTC
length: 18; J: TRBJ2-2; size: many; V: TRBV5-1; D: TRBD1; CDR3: CASSLFHFGTGVTGELFF; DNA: TGCGCCAGCAGCTTGTTTCACTTCGGGACAGGGGTCACCGGGGAGCTGTTTTTT
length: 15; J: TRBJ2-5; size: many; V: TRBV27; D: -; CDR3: CASSLTRESQETQYF; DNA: TGTGCCAGCAGTTTAACTCGGGAGAGCCAAGAGACCCAGTACTTC
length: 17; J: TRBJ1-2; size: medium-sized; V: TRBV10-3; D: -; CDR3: CAISESLVDRTGTGYTF; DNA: TGTGCCATCAGTGAGTCGCTAGTCGACAGGACCGGGACTGGCTACACCTTC
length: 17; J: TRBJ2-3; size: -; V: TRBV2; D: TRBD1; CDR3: CASSLGVGTASTDTQYF; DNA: TGTGCCAGCAGCCTAGGGGTCGGGACAGCTAGCACAGATACGCAGTATTTT
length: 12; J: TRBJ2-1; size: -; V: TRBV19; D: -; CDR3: CASSIIDNEQFF; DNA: TGCGCCAGTAGTATTATCGACAATGAGCAGTTCTTC
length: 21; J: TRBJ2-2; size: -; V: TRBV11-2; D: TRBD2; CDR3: CASSFRMWGLAGGPSTGEPFF; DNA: TGCGCCAGCAGCTTCCGTATGTGGGGACTAGCGGGAGGGCCAAGCACCGGGGAGCCGTTTTTT
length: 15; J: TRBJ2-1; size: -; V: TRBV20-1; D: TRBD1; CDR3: CSARDSGTGPPEQFF; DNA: TGCAGTGCTAGAGATTCCGGGACAGGGCCTCCCGAGCAGTTCTTC
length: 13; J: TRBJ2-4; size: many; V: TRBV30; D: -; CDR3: CAWEPGRRNIQYF; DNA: TGTGCCTGGGAACCGGGCAGAAGAAACATTCAGTACTTC
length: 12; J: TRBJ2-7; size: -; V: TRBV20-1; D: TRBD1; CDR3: CSARGDSYEQYF; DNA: TGCAGTGCTAGAGGGGACAGCTACGAGCAGTACTTC
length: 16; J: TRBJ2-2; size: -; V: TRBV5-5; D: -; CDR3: CASSLNGGPNTGELFF; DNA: TGTGCCAGCAGCTTGAACGGGGGGCCGAACACCGGGGAGCTGTTTTTT
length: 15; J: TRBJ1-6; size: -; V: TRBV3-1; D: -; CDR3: CASSLVDSYNSPLHF; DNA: TGTGCCAGCAGCCTAGTCGACAGCTATAATTCACCCCTCCACTTT
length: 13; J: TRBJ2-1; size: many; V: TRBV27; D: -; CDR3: CASSQGRYNEQFF; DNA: TGTGCCAGCAGCCAAGGACGGTACAATGAGCAGTTCTTC
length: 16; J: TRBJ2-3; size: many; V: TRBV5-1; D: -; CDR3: CASSFSGGSPQYTQYF; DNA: TGCGCCAGCAGCTTCTCGGGGGGCTCCCCACAGTATACGCAGTATTTT
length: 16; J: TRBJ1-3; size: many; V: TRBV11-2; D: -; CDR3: CASSRAAGPSGNTIYF; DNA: TGTGCCAGCAGCCGTGCGGCAGGACCATCTGGAAACACCATATATTTT
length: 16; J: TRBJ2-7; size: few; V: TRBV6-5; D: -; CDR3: CASSYKFGGDGYEQYF; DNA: TGTGCCAGCAGTTACAAGTTCGGCGGGGACGGCTACGAGCAGTACTTC
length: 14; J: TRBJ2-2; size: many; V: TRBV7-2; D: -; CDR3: CASSSRQIPGELFF; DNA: TGTGCCAGCAGCTCCCGACAGATACCCGGGGAGCTGTTTTTT
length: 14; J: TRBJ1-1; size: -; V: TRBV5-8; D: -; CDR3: CASSLDFAPHGAFF; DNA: TGTGCCAGCAGCTTGGATTTCGCCCCACATGGAGCTTTCTTT
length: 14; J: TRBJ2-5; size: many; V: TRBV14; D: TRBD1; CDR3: CASNHRGFQETQYF; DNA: TGTGCCAGCAACCACAGGGGCTTCCAAGAGACCCAGTACTTC
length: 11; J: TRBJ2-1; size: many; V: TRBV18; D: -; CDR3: CASSPNYEQFF; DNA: TGTGCCAGCTCACCAAACTATGAGCAGTTCTTC
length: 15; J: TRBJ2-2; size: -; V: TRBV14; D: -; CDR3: CASSQWRGYTGELFF; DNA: TGTGCCAGCAGCCAGTGGCGGGGATACACCGGGGAGCTGTTTTTT
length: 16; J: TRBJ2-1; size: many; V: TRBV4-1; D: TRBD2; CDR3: CASSQRTSGSGNEQFF; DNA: TGCGCCAGCAGCCAACGGACTAGCGGGAGCGGGAATGAGCAGTTCTTC
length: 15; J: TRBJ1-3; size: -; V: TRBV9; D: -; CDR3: CASSASWGQGNTIYF; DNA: TGTGCCAGCAGCGCCTCTTGGGGCCAGGGAAACACCATATATTTT
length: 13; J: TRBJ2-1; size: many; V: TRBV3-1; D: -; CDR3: CASSFSDIGEQFF; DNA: TGTGCCAGCAGCTTCAGCGACATCGGTGAGCAGTTCTTC
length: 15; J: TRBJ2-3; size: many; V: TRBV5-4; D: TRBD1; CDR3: CASSSGQSSTDTQYF; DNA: TGTGCCAGCAGCTCGGGACAGTCTAGCACAGATACGCAGTATTTT
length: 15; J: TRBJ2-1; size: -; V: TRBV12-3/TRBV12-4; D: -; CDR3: CASSLSGITYNEQFF; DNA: TGTGCCAGCAGTTTATCAGGGATTACCTACAATGAGCAGTTCTTC
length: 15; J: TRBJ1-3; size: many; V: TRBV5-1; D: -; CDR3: CASSLAPGKGNTIYF; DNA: TGCGCCAGCAGCTTGGCCCCAGGGAAAGGAAACACCATATATTTT
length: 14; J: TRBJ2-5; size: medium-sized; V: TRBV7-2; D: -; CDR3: CASSLGVAQETQYF; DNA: TGTGCCAGCAGCTTAGGTGTAGCGCAAGAGACCCAGTACTTC
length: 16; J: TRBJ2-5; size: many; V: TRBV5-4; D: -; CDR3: CASSGIGTAGQETQYF; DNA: TGTGCCAGCAGCGGTATCGGGACAGCGGGACAAGAGACCCAGTACTTC